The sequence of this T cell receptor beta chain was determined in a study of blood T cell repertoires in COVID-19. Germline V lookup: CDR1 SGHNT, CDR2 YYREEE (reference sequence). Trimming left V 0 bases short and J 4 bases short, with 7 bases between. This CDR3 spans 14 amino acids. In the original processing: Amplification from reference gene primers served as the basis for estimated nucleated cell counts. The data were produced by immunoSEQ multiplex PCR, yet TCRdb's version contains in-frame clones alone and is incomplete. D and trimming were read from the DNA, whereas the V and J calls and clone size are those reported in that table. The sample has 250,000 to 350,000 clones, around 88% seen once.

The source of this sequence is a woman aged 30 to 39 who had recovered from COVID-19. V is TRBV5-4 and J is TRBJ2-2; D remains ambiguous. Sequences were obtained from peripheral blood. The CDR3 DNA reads TGTGCCAGCAGCTTGGCGCCGGGCACCGGGGAGCTGTTTTTT. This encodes CASSLAPGTGELFF.